The 28 T cell receptor beta chains below all came from one sample that was sequenced in a study of shared clonotypes between healthy human individuals. Profiling relied on immunoSEQ multiplex PCR, and the TCRdb table lists in-frame clones only, not all of them. The table has some 2,100,000 clones, approximately 96% seen once. The specimen sequenced was naive CD4+ T cells sorted from blood. The subset: CD45RA+ positively selected. These receptors came from a man between 18 and 29 years old in good health.

The V call is TRBV7-9, the J call TRBJ1-3; D is possibly TRBD1 (5 bases). The V gene lost 1 base and the J gene lost 7 bases, with 11 bases spanning the gap. Looked up from germline, CDR1 is SEHNR and CDR2 is FQNEAQ (reference sequence). CDR3 length: 14 residues. Here the CDR3 reads CASSLVEGKNTIYF. The CDR3 bases are TGTGCCAGCAGCTTAGTCGAGGGGAAGAACACCATATATTTT.

As to this clone: Sequence at one end of the junction differs from germline and may be a read error. V and J are TRBV9 and TRBJ2-7, with D hard to call. The germline gives CDR1 SGDLS, CDR2 YYNGEE. This CDR3 is built from 11 residues. The CDR3 DNA reads TGTGCCAGCAGCGTAGGACCGACCCTGCACTTC. Translated: CASSVGPTLHF. The variable domain in full, completed from reference TRBV9 and TRBJ2-7, reads DSGVTQTPKHLITATGQRVTLRCSPRSGDLSVYWYQQSLDQGLQFLIQYYNGEERAKGNILERFSAQQFPDLHSELNLSSLELGDSALYFCASSVGPTLHFGPGTRLTVT.

This chain connects TRBV5-1 to TRBJ1-4, with a possible D match to TRBD1 (5 bases). CDR3 size: 14 residues. Looked up from germline, CDR1 is SGHRS and CDR2 is YFSETQ. V was trimmed by 4 bases and J by 3 bases, leaving 10 bases between them. The CDR3 DNA follows: TGCGCCAGCAGCCAAGGGGATTCTAATGAAAAACTGTTTTTT. It codes for CASSQGDSNEKLFF.

The chain joins TRBV6-5 to TRBJ2-5, with 7 bases matching TRBD2. The V and J ends lost 10 bases and 5 bases, in that order; junction bases with no gene match: 10. This CDR3 spans 13 amino acids. Germline CDR1 MNHEY, CDR2 SVGAGI. CDR3 DNA: TGTGCCACCCAGACTAGCATGGTGGAGACCCAGTACTTC. This gives the protein CATQTSMVETQYF.

CDR3 sequence (DNA): TGTGCCAGCAGCGATATTAGCGGGAGGGCCCAGACTCAGACCCAGTACTTC. It codes for CASSDISGRAQTQTQYF. V is TRBV7-2 and J is TRBJ2-5; TRBD2 matches 11 bases. This CDR3 spans 17 amino acids. V was pared by 5 bases and J by 6 bases, with 14 bases of the junction left unmatched. The germline V gene encodes CDR1 SGHTA and CDR2 FQGNSA.

V gene TRBV10-3 combines with J gene TRBJ1-2, with a possible D match to TRBD1 (5 bases). The CDR3 has 12 amino acids. Trimming cost V 6 bases and J 3 bases, with 8 bases left between them. Germline V gene sequence: CDR1 ENHRY, CDR2 SYGVKD. The DNA of the CDR3 is TGTGCCATCAGGGGGCTCGACTATGGCTACACCTTC. Translation gives CAIRGLDYGYTF.

Comment on this clone: Other DNA sequences from this sample encode an identical CDR3 as well. The chain joins TRBV7-2 to TRBJ2-5; no clear D gene. This CDR3 spans 13 amino acids. The germline V gene has CDR1 SGHTA and CDR2 FQGNSA. The V end was cut by 1 base, the J end by 5 bases, with 8 bases between. Here the CDR3 reads CASSLERAETQYF. CDR3 DNA sequence: TGTGCCAGCAGCTTAGAACGGGCGGAGACCCAGTACTTC.

The chain employs TRBV10-3 and TRBJ1-3; D is perhaps TRBD1 (5 bases). CDR1 and CDR2 (germline): ENHRY, SYGVKD. V lost 4 bases to trimming and J lost 0 bases, with 10 bases between them. CDR3 length: 15 amino acids. CDR3 coding DNA: TGTGCCATCAGTGGGGACGGTTTCTCTGGAAACACCATATATTTT. Its protein is CAISGDGFSGNTIYF.

CDR3 bases: TGTGCCAGCAGCTTATCCGTAAGGGCAGGGGGATTGAGCACTGAAGCTTTCTTT. Its translation is CASSLSVRAGGLSTEAFF. This chain joins TRBV7-9 and TRBJ1-1; 7 nucleotides agree with TRBD1. CDR1 is SEHNR, CDR2 FQNEAQ, per germline (reference sequence). The CDR3 loop spans 18 amino acids. V was pared by 2 bases and J by 4 bases, with 16 bases of the junction left unmatched.

This clone occurred once. This rearrangement joins TRBV12-2 to TRBJ2-5; the table's D call, TRBD2, was not checked against the DNA. TRBV12-2 counts as a pseudogene. The CDR3 is 13 residues long. CDR3 in DNA: TGTGCAAGTCGCTTGGAGAACCGGGAGACCCAGTACTTC. Translating gives CASRLENRETQYF.

This clone came up once. The chain links TRBV2 to TRBJ1-4; 12 nucleotides agree with TRBD1. Germline V lookup: CDR1 SNHLY, CDR2 FYNNEI. The V gene end was trimmed by 7 bases and the J gene end by 8 bases; junction bases not matched to a gene: 5. The CDR3 spans 14 residues. The DNA of the CDR3 is TGTGCCAGCAATACCGGGACAGGGGGCGAAAAACTGTTTTTT. This codes for CASNTGTGGEKLFF.

The chain couples TRBV28 to TRBJ1-2, with no clear D. Per the germline V gene, CDR1 is MDHEN and CDR2 is SYDVKM. CDR3 length: 14 residues. The V end was cut by 6 bases, the J end by 7 bases, with 18 bases between. The CDR3 DNA is TGTGCCAGCAGCTCTCCGTACGGGAGGAGTGGCTACACCTTC. Protein sequence: CASSSPYGRSGYTF.

This clone was seen a single time. The chain has TRBV7-9 and TRBJ1-4, with 7 nucleotides matching TRBD1. CDR1 SEHNR and CDR2 FQNEAQ come from the germline V gene (reference sequence). V shed 3 bases and J 2 bases; nucleotides not matched to a gene: 3. There are 15 residues in the CDR3. The CDR3 coding sequence is TGTGCCAGCAGCTTGGAGACAGGGACTAATGAAAAACTGTTTTTT. Translation gives CASSLETGTNEKLFF.

The chain carries TRBV14 and TRBJ1-3; a possible D gene is TRBD1 (5 bases). The V gene lost 1 base and the J gene lost 9 bases, with 22 bases spanning the gap. The germline V gene has CDR1 SGHDN and CDR2 FVKESK. The CDR3 totals 17 residues. CDR3 sequence: CASSQVRAGRGVGTIYF. For the CDR3, the DNA is TGTGCCAGCAGCCAAGTACGAGCAGGGAGAGGAGTAGGCACCATATATTTT.

As regards this clone: The same CDR3 can be traced to other DNA sequences in this sample. The V and J genes are TRBV18 and TRBJ1-1; D not certain. The CDR3 is made up of 13 amino acids. Trimming shortened V by 3 bases and J by 1 base, and 6 bases separated the two germline ends. Looked up from germline, CDR1 is KGHSH and CDR2 is LQKENI. The CDR3: CASSPRENTEAFF. CDR3 in DNA: TGTGCCAGCTCACCTCGGGAGAACACTGAAGCTTTCTTT.

The V and J genes are TRBV6-6 and TRBJ2-2; D is unresolved. The CDR3 runs 15 residues. With 1 base removed from V and 4 bases from J, the gap between germline ends came to 10 bases. Germline CDR1 and CDR2: MNHNY and SVGAGI (reference sequence). CDR3 sequence: CASSYLSATTGELFF. For the CDR3, the DNA is TGTGCCAGCAGTTACTTGTCGGCTACCACCGGGGAGCTGTTTTTT.

Regarding this clone: A read error may account for a junction end that differs from germline. The chain uses TRBV10-3 and TRBJ2-1, with D perhaps TRBD2 (5 bases). The CDR3 is 12 residues long. From germline, CDR1 is ENHRY and CDR2 SYGVKD. The CDR3 DNA reads TGTGCCATCAATGAGGGAGTCTATGAGCAGTTCTTC. Amino acid sequence: CAINEGVYEQFF.

The rearrangement joins TRBV27 to TRBJ1-6, with a weak D call TRBD1 (5 bases). With 3 bases removed from V and 0 bases from J, the gap between germline ends came to 15 bases. This CDR3 has 18 residues. CDR1 and CDR2 from the germline V gene are MNHEY and SMNVEV (reference sequence). Here the CDR3 reads CASSFSTDPSSYNSPLHF. The CDR3 DNA reads TGTGCCAGCAGTTTTTCGACAGACCCTAGCTCCTATAATTCACCCCTCCACTTT.

The J gene is TRBJ1-1, the V gene TRBV6-5, with D uncertain. The V and J ends lost 0 bases and 4 bases respectively, with 9 bases between them. CDR3 length equals 14 residues. CDR1 and CDR2 from the germline V gene are MNHEY and SVGAGI. The CDR3 region has the DNA TGTGCCAGCAGTTACTCGAGGTTGTCCACTGAAGCTTTCTTT. It encodes CASSYSRLSTEAFF.

The chain joins TRBV4-3 to TRBJ2-7; D ambiguous. Trimming stripped 4 bases from V and 6 bases from J, with 16 bases between. The germline V gene has CDR1 LGHNA and CDR2 YSLEER. This CDR3 contains 14 residues. Written as DNA, the CDR3 is TGCGCCAGCAGCCGGGCCTTCCCGCTCGGCGAGCAGTACTTC. Residues: CASSRAFPLGEQYF.

The chain recombines TRBV2 with TRBJ2-7; unclear D gene. CDR1 SNHLY and CDR2 FYNNEI come from the germline V gene. V lost 4 bases and J 1 base, leaving 17 bases between the germline ends. The CDR3 has 16 residues. The CDR3 reads CASSAVPGWDSYEQYF. CDR3 nucleotide sequence: TGTGCCAGCAGTGCTGTCCCCGGTTGGGATTCCTACGAGCAGTACTTC.

The chain is built from TRBV6-1 and TRBJ2-7; 7 nucleotides agree with TRBD2. The J segment lost 4 bases and the V segment lost 4 bases, leaving 10 bases of the junction unmatched. Looked up from germline, CDR1 is MNHNS and CDR2 is SASEGT. This CDR3 region has 15 residues. In DNA, the CDR3 is TGTGCCAGCAGTGTAACGTGGGAGGGCCGGTACGAGCAGTACTTC. Amino acid sequence: CASSVTWEGRYEQYF.

For the CDR3, the DNA is TGTGCCTCCTTGATGGCCGTTGGAAATCAGCCCCAGCATTTT. The encoded protein is CASLMAVGNQPQHF. This rearrangement joins TRBV6-1 to TRBJ1-5; D unresolved. V lost 11 bases and J 4 bases, leaving 18 bases between the germline ends. The CDR3 is 14 residues long. Germline V lookup: CDR1 MNHNS, CDR2 SASEGT.

This chain connects TRBV5-1 to TRBJ1-5, with 7 bases identical to TRBD1. CDR3 size: 16 residues. The germline CDR1 and CDR2 sequences are SGHRS and YFSETQ. V was pared by 7 bases and J by 2 bases, with 12 bases of the junction left unmatched. The CDR3 sequence: CASPPGGKGGNQPQHF. The CDR3 coding sequence is TGCGCCAGCCCTCCAGGGGGTAAGGGGGGCAATCAGCCCCAGCATTTT.

The sample holds one count of this clone. The genes are TRBV10-3 and TRBJ2-3, with D possibly matching TRBD2 (6 bases). The CDR3 has 15 amino acids. Germline CDR1 and CDR2: ENHRY and SYGVKD. Trimming took off 6 bases at V and 2 bases at J, with 15 bases between the two ends. CDR3 loop: CAIRTGGTPTDTQYF. The CDR3 DNA is TGTGCCATCAGGACCGGGGGAACACCCACAGATACGCAGTATTTT.

The rearrangement links TRBV29-1 to TRBJ1-5; D is undetermined. Trimming left V 6 bases short and J 0 bases short, with 9 bases between. CDR1 SQVTM and CDR2 ANQGSEA come from the germline V gene. This CDR3 region has 13 residues. CDR3 loop: CSVLEDSNQPQHF. Here the CDR3 DNA reads TGCAGCGTCCTAGAAGATAGCAATCAGCCCCAGCATTTT.

This rearrangement joins TRBV5-4 to TRBJ2-2; D unresolved. The CDR3 sequence is 14 residues long. V was shortened by 4 bases and J by 4 bases, with 11 bases between the two germline ends. CDR1 is SGHNT, CDR2 YYREEE, per germline (reference sequence). The CDR3 loop reads CASSQPGPTGELFF. The CDR3 DNA is TGTGCCAGCAGCCAGCCGGGTCCCACCGGGGAGCTGTTTTTT.

The CDR3, as DNA: TGTGCCAGCAGTGGCCTTGTGGAGACCCAGTACTTC. Translated: CASSGLVETQYF. The chain has TRBV6-1 and TRBJ2-5; D remains unclear. The CDR3 has 12 residues. The germline CDR1 and CDR2 sequences are MNHNS and SASEGT. Trimming took 4 bases from V and 5 from J, leaving 8 bases between them.